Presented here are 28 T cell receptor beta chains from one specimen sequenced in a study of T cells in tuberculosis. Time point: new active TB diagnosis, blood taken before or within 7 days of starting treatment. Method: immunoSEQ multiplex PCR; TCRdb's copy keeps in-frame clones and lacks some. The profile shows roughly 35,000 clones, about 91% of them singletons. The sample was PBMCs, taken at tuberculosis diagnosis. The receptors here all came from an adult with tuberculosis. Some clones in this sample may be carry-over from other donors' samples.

CDR3 residues: CASSLWQGRNEQFF. The CDR3 coding sequence is TGTGCCAGCAGCTTATGGCAGGGTAGGAATGAGCAGTTCTTC. The genes are TRBV5-4 and TRBJ2-1; D may be TRBD1 (5 bases). Trimming shortened V by 2 bases and J by 7 bases, and 13 bases separated the two germline ends. This CDR3 has 14 amino acids. Germline-derived CDR1 and CDR2 are SGHNT and YYREEE (reference sequence).

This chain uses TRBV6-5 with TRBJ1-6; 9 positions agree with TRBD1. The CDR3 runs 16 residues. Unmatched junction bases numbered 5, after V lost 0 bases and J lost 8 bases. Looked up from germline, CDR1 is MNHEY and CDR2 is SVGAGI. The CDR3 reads CASSYSLDRGDSPLHF. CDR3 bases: TGTGCCAGCAGTTACTCGTTGGACAGGGGTGATTCACCCCTCCACTTT.

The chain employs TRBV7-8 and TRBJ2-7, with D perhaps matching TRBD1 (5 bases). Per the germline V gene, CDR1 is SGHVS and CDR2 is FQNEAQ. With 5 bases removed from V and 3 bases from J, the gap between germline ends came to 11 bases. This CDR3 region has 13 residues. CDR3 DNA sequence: TGTGCCAGCAGCCTAGGACAAGTCTACGAGCAGTACTTC. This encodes CASSLGQVYEQYF.

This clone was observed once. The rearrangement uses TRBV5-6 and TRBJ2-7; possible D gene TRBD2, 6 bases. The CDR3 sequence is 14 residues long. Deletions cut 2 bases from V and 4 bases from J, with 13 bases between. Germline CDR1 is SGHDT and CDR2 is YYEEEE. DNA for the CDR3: TGTGCCAGCAGCTTAGTCCGGGGGTCTTACGAGCAGTACTTC. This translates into CASSLVRGSYEQYF.

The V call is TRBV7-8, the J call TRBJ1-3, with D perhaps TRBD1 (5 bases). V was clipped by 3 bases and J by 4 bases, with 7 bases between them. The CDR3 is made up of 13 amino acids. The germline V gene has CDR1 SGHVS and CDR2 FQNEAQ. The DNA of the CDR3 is TGTGCCAGCAGCTTCAACAGGGGAAACACCATATATTTT. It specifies CASSFNRGNTIYF.

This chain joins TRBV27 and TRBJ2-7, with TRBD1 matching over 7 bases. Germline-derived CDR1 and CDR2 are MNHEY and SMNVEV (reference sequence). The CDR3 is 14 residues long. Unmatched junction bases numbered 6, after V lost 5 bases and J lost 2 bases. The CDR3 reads CASSPYRGTYEQYF. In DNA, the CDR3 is TGTGCCAGCAGTCCATACAGGGGAACCTACGAGCAGTACTTC.

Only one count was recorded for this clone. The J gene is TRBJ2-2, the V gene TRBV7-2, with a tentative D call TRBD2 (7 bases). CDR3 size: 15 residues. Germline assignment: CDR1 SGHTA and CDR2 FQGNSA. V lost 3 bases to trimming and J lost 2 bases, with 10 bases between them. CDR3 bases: TGTGCCAGCAGCTTTAGGGGGGGCAACACCGGGGAGCTGTTTTTT. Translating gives CASSFRGGNTGELFF.

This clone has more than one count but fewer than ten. The CDR3 nucleotides read TGTGCCAGCAGCCTGACATCCAGGGGGCCTGAGGAGTACAATGAGCAGTTCTTC. This sequence encodes CASSLTSRGPEEYNEQFF. J is TRBJ2-1 and V is TRBV7-9; 8 positions match TRBD1. Germline CDR1 and CDR2: SEHNR and FQNEAQ (reference sequence). The CDR3 consists of 18 residues. The J segment lost 4 bases and the V segment lost 5 bases, leaving 16 bases of the junction unmatched.

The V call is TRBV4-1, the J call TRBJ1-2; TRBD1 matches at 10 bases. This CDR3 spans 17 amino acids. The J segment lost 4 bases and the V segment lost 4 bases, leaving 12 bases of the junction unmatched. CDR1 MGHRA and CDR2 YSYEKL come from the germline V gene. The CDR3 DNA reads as TGCGCCAGCAGCCCTCGATCCGGGACAGGGGTTATCTATGGCTACACCTTC. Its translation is CASSPRSGTGVIYGYTF.

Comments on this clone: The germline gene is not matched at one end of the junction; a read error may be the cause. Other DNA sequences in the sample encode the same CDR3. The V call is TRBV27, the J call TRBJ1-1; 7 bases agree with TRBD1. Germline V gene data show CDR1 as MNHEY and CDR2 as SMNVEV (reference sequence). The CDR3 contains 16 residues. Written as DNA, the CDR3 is TGCGCCAGCAGTGCAGGCCCCCGACAGGGTTTCACTGAAGCTTTCTTT. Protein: CASSAGPRQGFTEAFF.

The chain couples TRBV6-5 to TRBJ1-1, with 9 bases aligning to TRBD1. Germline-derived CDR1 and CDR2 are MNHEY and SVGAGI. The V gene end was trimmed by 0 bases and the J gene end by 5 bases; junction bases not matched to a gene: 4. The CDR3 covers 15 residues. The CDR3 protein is CASSYSSTGGTEAFF. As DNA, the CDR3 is TGTGCCAGCAGTTACTCCTCGACAGGGGGAACTGAAGCTTTCTTT.

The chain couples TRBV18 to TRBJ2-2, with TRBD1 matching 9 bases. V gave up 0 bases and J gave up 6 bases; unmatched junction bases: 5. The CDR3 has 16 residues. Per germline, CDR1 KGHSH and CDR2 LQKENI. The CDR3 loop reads CASSPPSGQGSGELFF. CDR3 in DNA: TGTGCCAGCTCACCACCTTCCGGACAGGGGTCCGGGGAGCTGTTTTTT. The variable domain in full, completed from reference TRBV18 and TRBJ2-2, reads NAGVMQNPRHLVRRRGQEARLRCSPMKGHSHVYWYRQLPEEGLKFMVYLQKENIIDESGMPKERFSAEFPKEGPSILRIQQVVRGDSAAYFCASSPPSGQGSGELFFGEGSRLTVL.

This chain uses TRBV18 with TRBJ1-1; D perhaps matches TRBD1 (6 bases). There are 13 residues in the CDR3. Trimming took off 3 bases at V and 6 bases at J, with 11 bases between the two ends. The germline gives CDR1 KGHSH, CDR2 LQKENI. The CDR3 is CASSPGGQPEAFF. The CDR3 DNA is TGTGCCAGCTCACCCGGTGGACAGCCTGAAGCTTTCTTT.

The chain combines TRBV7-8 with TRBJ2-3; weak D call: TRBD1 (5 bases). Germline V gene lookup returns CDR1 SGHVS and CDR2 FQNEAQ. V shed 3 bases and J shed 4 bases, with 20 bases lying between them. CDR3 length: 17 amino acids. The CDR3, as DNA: TGTGCCAGCAGCTTCGGCACCTGGGGCCTAAGTTCAGATACGCAGTATTTT. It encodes CASSFGTWGLSSDTQYF.

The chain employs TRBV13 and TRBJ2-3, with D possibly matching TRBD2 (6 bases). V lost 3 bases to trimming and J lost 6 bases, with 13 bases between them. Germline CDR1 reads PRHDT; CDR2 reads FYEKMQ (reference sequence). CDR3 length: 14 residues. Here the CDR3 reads CASSLRLALDTQYF. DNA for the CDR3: TGTGCCAGCAGCTTGAGGCTAGCGTTGGATACGCAGTATTTT. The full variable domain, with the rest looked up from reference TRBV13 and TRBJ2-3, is AAGVIQSPRHLIKEKRETATLKCYPIPRHDTVYWYQQGPGQDPQFLISFYEKMQSDKGSIPDRFSAQQFSDYHSELNMSSLELGDSALYFCASSLRLALDTQYFGPGTRLTVL.

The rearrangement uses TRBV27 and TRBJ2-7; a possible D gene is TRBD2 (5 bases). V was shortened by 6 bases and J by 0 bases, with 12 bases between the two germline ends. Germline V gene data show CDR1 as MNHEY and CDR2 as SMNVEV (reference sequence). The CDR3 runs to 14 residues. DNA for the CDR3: TGTGCCAGCAGCCGGACTGGTTTCTCCTACGAGCAGTACTTC. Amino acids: CASSRTGFSYEQYF.

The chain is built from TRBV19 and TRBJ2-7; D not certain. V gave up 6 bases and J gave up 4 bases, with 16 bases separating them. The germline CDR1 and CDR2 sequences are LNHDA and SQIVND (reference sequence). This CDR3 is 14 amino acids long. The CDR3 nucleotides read TGTGCCAGTAGCCTAGGATTAATCCCTTACGAGCAGTACTTC. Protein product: CASSLGLIPYEQYF. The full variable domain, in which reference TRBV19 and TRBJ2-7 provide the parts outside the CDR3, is DGGITQSPKYLFRKEGQNVTLSCEQNLNHDAMYWYRQDPGQGLRLIYYSQIVNDFQKGDIAEGYSVSREKKESFPLTVTSAQKNPTAFYLCASSLGLIPYEQYFGPGTRLTVT.

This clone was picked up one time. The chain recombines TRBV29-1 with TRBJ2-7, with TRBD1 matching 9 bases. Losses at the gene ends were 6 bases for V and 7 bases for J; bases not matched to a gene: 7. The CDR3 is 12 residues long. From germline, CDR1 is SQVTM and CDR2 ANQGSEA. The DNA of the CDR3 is TGCAGCGTGGGACAGGGAGACCGTGAGCAGTACTTC. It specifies CSVGQGDREQYF.

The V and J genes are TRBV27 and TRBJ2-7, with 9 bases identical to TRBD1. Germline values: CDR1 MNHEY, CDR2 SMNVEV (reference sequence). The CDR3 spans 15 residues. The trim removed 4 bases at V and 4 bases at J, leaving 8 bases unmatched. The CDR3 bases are TGTGCCAGCAGTTCAGCGGGACAGGGCGCTTACGAGCAGTACTTC. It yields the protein CASSSAGQGAYEQYF.

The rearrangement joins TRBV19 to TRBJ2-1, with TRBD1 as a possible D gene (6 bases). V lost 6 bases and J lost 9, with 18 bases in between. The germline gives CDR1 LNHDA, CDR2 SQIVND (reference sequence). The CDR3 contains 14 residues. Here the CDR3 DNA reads TGTGCCAGTAGCTACTGGGACACCCCGGGTGAGCAGTTCTTC. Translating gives CASSYWDTPGEQFF.

This chain's CDR3 is CASSVSGNPNQPQHF. CDR3 nucleotide sequence: TGTGCCAGTAGTGTTTCAGGAAATCCAAATCAGCCCCAGCATTTT. This chain links TRBV19 with TRBJ1-5; no clear D gene. The germline CDR1 and CDR2 sequences are LNHDA and SQIVND (reference sequence). The V and J ends lost 5 bases and 4 bases respectively, with 15 bases between them. CDR3 length: 15 residues.

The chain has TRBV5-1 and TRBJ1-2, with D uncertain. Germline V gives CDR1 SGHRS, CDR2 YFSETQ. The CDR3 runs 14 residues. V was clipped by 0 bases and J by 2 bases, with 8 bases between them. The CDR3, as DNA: TGCGCCAGCAGCTTGGAGCCGGGAAACTATGGCTACACCTTC. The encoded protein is CASSLEPGNYGYTF.

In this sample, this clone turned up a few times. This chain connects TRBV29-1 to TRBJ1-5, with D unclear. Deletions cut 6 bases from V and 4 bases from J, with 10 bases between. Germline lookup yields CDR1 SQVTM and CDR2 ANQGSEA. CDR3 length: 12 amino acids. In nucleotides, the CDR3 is TGCAGCGTGGGCGCACCGAATCAGCCCCAGCATTTT. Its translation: CSVGAPNQPQHF.

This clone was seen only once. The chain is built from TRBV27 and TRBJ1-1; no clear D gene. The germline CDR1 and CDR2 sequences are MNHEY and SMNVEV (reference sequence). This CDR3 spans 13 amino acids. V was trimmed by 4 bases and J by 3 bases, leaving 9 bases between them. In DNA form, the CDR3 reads TGTGCCAGCAGTTGGTTTCGGGACACTGAAGCTTTCTTT. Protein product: CASSWFRDTEAFF.

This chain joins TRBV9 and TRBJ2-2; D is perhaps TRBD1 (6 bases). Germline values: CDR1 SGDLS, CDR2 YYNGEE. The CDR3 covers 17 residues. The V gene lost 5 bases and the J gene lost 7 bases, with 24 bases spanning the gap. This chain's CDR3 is CASRQGRGSPQGGELFF. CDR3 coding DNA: TGTGCCAGCAGACAGGGAAGAGGATCCCCTCAGGGCGGGGAGCTGTTTTTT.

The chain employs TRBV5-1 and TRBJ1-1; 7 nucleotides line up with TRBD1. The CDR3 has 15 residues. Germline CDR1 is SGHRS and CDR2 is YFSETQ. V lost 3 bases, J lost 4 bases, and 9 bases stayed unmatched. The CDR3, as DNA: TGCGCCAGCAGCTACAGACAGGGAGCGAGCACTGAAGCTTTCTTT. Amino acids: CASSYRQGASTEAFF.

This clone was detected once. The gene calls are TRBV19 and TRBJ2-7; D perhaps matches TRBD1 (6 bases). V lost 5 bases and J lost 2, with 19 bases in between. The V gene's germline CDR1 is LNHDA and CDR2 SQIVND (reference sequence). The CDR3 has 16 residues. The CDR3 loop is CASSPNRVRAPYEQYF. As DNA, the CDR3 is TGTGCCAGTAGTCCAAACAGGGTTAGAGCCCCCTACGAGCAGTACTTC.

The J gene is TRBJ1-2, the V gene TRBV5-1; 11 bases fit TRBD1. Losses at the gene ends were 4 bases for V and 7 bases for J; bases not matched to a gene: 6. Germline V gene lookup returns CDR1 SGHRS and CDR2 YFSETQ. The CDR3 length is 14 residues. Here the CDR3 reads CASSLAGTGGGYTF. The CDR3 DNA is TGCGCCAGCAGCCTTGCCGGGACAGGGGGTGGCTACACCTTC.